The 23 T cell receptor beta chains reported below all come from one sample, sequenced in a study of blood T cell repertoires in COVID-19. Clones were sequenced by immunoSEQ multiplex PCR, and TCRdb holds only the in-frame ones, with some missing. The data hold roughly 63,000 clones, with approximately 78% observed a single time. Sequenced sample: peripheral blood. Receptor source: a man older than 75 with acute or convalescent COVID-19.

The V call is TRBV6-2 or TRBV6-3, the J call TRBJ2-1; 10 bases match TRBD1. Germline V CDR1 and CDR2: MNHEY, SVGEGT. Germline trimming cut 5 bases from V and 6 bases from J; bases unmatched to any gene: 10. The CDR3 length is 16 residues. CDR3 residues: CASSRGQGNGANEQFF. The CDR3 DNA follows: TGTGCCAGCAGTCGGGGACAGGGGAATGGGGCCAATGAGCAGTTCTTC.

This chain links TRBV2 with TRBJ2-1, with 7 bases identical to TRBD1. Germline V gives CDR1 SNHLY, CDR2 FYNNEI. V trimming: 4 bases; J trimming: 9 bases; junction bases outside the gene matches: 6. This CDR3 contains 13 residues. CDR3 DNA: TGTGCCAGCAGTGTCCAGGGGGTCGGTGAGCAGTTCTTC. This sequence encodes CASSVQGVGEQFF.

CDR3 bases: TGTGCCAGCAGTAAATACCCCCGGGAAGCCCCCTACGAGCAGTACTTC. This encodes CASSKYPREAPYEQYF. V gene TRBV27 combines with J gene TRBJ2-7, with D possibly matching TRBD2 (5 bases). CDR1 is MNHEY and CDR2 is SMNVEV in the germline V gene (reference sequence). Trimming cost V 5 bases and J 2 bases, with 19 bases left between them. The CDR3 sequence is 16 residues long.

The genes are TRBV5-1 and TRBJ1-4; D is undetermined. Between the trimmed V and J ends, which lost 0 bases and 0 bases, there was a span of 9 bases. CDR1 is SGHRS, CDR2 YFSETQ, per germline. CDR3 length equals 16 residues. CDR3 residues: CASSLALGSTNEKLFF. For the CDR3, the DNA is TGCGCCAGCAGCTTGGCCCTGGGCTCAACTAATGAAAAACTGTTTTTT.

The J gene is TRBJ2-3, the V gene TRBV15, with 11 bases that match TRBD2. This CDR3 has 15 amino acids. J was trimmed by 11 bases and V by 0 bases; bases with no gene match: 7. CDR1 and CDR2 (germline): LNHNV, YYDKDF (reference sequence). In nucleotides, the CDR3 is TGTGCCACCAGCAGAGAAATAGCGGGGGGGACGAAGCAGTATTTT. Translating gives CATSREIAGGTKQYF.

This rearrangement joins TRBV10-3 to TRBJ1-1; 8 positions match TRBD1. This CDR3 spans 15 amino acids. V trimming: 6 bases; J trimming: 2 bases; junction bases outside the gene matches: 8. CDR1 and CDR2 (germline): ENHRY, SYGVKD. The CDR3 DNA reads TGTGCCATCAGGACCCAGGGACAGGTTAACACTGAAGCTTTCTTT. It codes for CAIRTQGQVNTEAFF.

This sequence joins TRBV5-1 and TRBJ2-7; no clear D. The CDR3 extends over 14 amino acids. V dropped 0 bases and J dropped 4 bases, with 11 bases sitting between them. The germline V gene encodes CDR1 SGHRS and CDR2 YFSETQ. The CDR3 region has the DNA TGCGCCAGCAGCTTGGGCACAGTGAGTTACGAGCAGTACTTC. Translation: CASSLGTVSYEQYF.

The chain employs TRBV2 and TRBJ1-2; possibly TRBD1 for D (6 bases). The CDR3 contains 15 residues. Trimming pared 3 bases from V and 0 bases from J, leaving 11 bases between. Per germline, CDR1 SNHLY and CDR2 FYNNEI. The DNA for the CDR3 is TGTGCCAGCAGTGATTTGACAGGAGCTAACTATGGCTACACCTTC. Residues: CASSDLTGANYGYTF.

The chain is built from TRBV3-1 (or the pseudogene TRBV3-2) and TRBJ2-4; no clear D gene. The CDR3 runs to 13 residues. V was pared by 4 bases and J by 3 bases, with 7 bases between. Germline V lookup: CDR1 LGHDT, CDR2 YNNKEL (reference sequence). CDR3 amino acids: CASSLVGKNIQYF. The CDR3 bases are TGTGCCAGCAGCCTGGTCGGCAAAAACATTCAGTACTTC.

This clone was counted a single time. The gene calls are TRBV5-4 and TRBJ2-5; 8 bases agree with TRBD2. Germline assignment: CDR1 SGHNT and CDR2 YYREEE (reference sequence). The length of the CDR3 is 15 residues. V gave up 1 base and J gave up 5 bases; unmatched junction bases: 7. The CDR3 loop reads CASSLPGGAEETQYF. The CDR3, as DNA: TGTGCCAGCAGCTTGCCCGGGGGGGCCGAGGAGACCCAGTACTTC.

J is TRBJ2-1 and V is TRBV5-1, with TRBD2 matching over 7 bases. V dropped 7 bases and J dropped 2; count of bases not matched to a gene: 9. Germline-derived CDR1 and CDR2 are SGHRS and YFSETQ. CDR3 length: 15 amino acids. The CDR3 reads CASGLADIAYNEQFF. The CDR3 DNA sequence: TGCGCCAGCGGCCTAGCGGACATAGCCTACAATGAGCAGTTCTTC.

The V call is TRBV5-4, the J call TRBJ2-2; D is perhaps TRBD1 (5 bases). The CDR3 extends over 16 amino acids. The V gene's germline CDR1 is SGHNT and CDR2 YYREEE (reference sequence). The ends were cut back, 4 bases at V and 5 bases at J, with 18 bases in the middle. The CDR3 loop reads CASSLGSQGRTGELFF. The CDR3 nucleotides are TGTGCCAGCAGCCTTGGAAGCCAGGGTCGAACCGGGGAGCTGTTTTTT.

This clone showed up just once. The genes are TRBV19 and TRBJ1-2, with 11 bases aligning to TRBD1. Germline CDR1 and CDR2: LNHDA and SQIVND (reference sequence). The junction had 4 bases not matched to a gene; V was cut back by 7 bases and J by 0 bases. The CDR3 is 15 amino acids. CDR3 bases: TGTGCCAGTAAACCGGGACAGGGGGCTAACTATGGCTACACCTTC. Translated: CASKPGQGANYGYTF. Drawing the rest from reference TRBV19 and TRBJ1-2, the complete variable domain is DGGITQSPKYLFRKEGQNVTLSCEQNLNHDAMYWYRQDPGQGLRLIYYSQIVNDFQKGDIAEGYSVSREKKESFPLTVTSAQKNPTAFYLCASKPGQGANYGYTFGSGTRLTVV.

This clone was observed a single time. The chain employs TRBV5-6 and TRBJ1-3, with D maybe TRBD1 (5 bases). The CDR3 extends over 15 amino acids. The V end lost 4 bases, the J end lost 2 bases, and 13 bases lay between the germline ends. From germline, CDR1 is SGHDT and CDR2 YYEEEE. In nucleotides, the CDR3 is TGTGCCAGCAGCCAAGGGACTGCTACTGGAAACACCATATATTTT. Encoded protein: CASSQGTATGNTIYF.

The chain is built from TRBV9 and TRBJ2-1, with D unresolved. The CDR3 is 11 residues long. Germline V gives CDR1 SGDLS, CDR2 YYNGEE. Deletions cut 2 bases from V and 8 bases from J, with 5 bases between. CDR3 nucleotide sequence: TGTGCCAGCAGCGTGGGCGATGAGCAGTTCTTC. It yields the protein CASSVGDEQFF.

The genes are TRBV6-6 and TRBJ1-5; D remains unclear. The CDR3 covers 14 residues. Trimming cost V 4 bases and J 0 bases, with 7 bases left between them. The germline CDR1 and CDR2 sequences are MNHNY and SVGAGI (reference sequence). The CDR3 DNA sequence: TGTGCCAGCAGTTTTGACACTAGCAATCAGCCCCAGCATTTT. Amino acid sequence: CASSFDTSNQPQHF.

This sequence joins TRBV28 and TRBJ1-2; no definite D call. The CDR3 has 14 residues. Trimming shortened V by 6 bases and J by 4 bases, and 15 bases separated the two germline ends. From germline, CDR1 is MDHEN and CDR2 SYDVKM. The CDR3 protein is CASSSPGGIYGYTF. In DNA, the CDR3 is TGTGCCAGCAGCTCCCCCGGAGGGATCTATGGCTACACCTTC.

This clone was seen a few times. V is TRBV7-9 and J is TRBJ2-7, with 12 bases lining up with TRBD2. Per germline, CDR1 SEHNR and CDR2 FQNEAQ (reference sequence). The J segment lost 7 bases and the V segment lost 4 bases, leaving 5 bases of the junction unmatched. The CDR3 loop spans 14 amino acids. The CDR3 DNA sequence: TGTGCCAGCAGCTCTAGCGGGAGGGGACATGAGCAGTACTTC. Its protein is CASSSSGRGHEQYF.

The chain links TRBV29-1 to TRBJ2-3; a possible D gene is TRBD1 (5 bases). CDR1 and CDR2 from the germline V gene are SQVTM and ANQGSEA. V dropped 6 bases and J dropped 2 bases, with 6 bases sitting between them. The CDR3 spans 11 residues. Here the CDR3 DNA reads TGCAGCGTGACAGACACAGATACGCAGTATTTT. Its protein product is CSVTDTDTQYF.

This sequence joins TRBV6-5 and TRBJ1-1, with D possibly TRBD1 on 5 matching bases. The CDR3 runs to 15 residues. The V end lost 0 bases, the J end lost 0 bases, and 8 bases lay between the germline ends. Germline loops: CDR1 MNHEY, CDR2 SVGAGI. The CDR3 nucleotides are TGTGCCAGCAGTTACTCCAGGGATTTGAACACTGAAGCTTTCTTT. Translating it yields CASSYSRDLNTEAFF.

The chain combines TRBV19 with TRBJ2-5; perhaps TRBD2 as D (7 bases). The CDR3 runs to 17 residues. Germline-derived CDR1 and CDR2 are LNHDA and SQIVND (reference sequence). V shed 5 bases and J shed 0 bases, with 19 bases lying between them. The CDR3 loop is CASSGGGTLRYQETQYF. CDR3 sequence (DNA): TGTGCCAGTAGTGGGGGGGGCACCCTACGATACCAAGAGACCCAGTACTTC.

The J gene is TRBJ2-7, the V gene TRBV7-9; D may be TRBD2 (6 bases). Trimming shortened V by 5 bases and J by 5 bases, and 10 bases separated the two germline ends. Germline V lookup: CDR1 SEHNR, CDR2 FQNEAQ (reference sequence). The CDR3 is made up of 12 amino acids. In nucleotides, the CDR3 is TGTGCCAGCAGCATGGACTACCACGAGCAGTACTTC. Amino acid sequence: CASSMDYHEQYF.

This clone was recorded a few times. The genes are TRBV5-1 and TRBJ1-3; TRBD1 aligns across 7 bases. The CDR3 is made up of 12 amino acids. Per the germline V gene, CDR1 is SGHRS and CDR2 is YFSETQ. The ends lost 7 bases at V and 8 bases at J; junction bases unmatched: 6. In DNA, the CDR3 is TGCGCCAGCTCTACAGGGGCCGACACCATATATTTT. Translated, it gives CASSTGADTIYF.